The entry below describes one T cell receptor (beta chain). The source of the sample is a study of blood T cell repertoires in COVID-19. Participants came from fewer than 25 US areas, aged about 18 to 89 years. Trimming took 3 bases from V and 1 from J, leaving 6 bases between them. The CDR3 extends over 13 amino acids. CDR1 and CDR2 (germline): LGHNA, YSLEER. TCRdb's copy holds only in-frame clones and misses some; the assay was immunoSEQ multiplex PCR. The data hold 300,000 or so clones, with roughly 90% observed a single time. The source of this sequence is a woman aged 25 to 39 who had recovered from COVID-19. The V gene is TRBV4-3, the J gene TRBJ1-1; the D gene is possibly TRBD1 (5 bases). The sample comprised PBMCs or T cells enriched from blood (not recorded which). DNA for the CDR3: TGCGCCAGCAGCCACGGACAGAACACTGAAGCTTTCTTT. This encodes CASSHGQNTEAFF.